The 11 T cell receptor beta chains in this list originate from one sample, sequenced in a study of cytomegalovirus exposure and HLA in healthy donors. The PCR made use of 60 Vbeta and 13 Jbeta primers. Sequencing used immunoSEQ multiplex PCR; TCRdb keeps in-frame clones, though not all of them. The sample includes about 120,000 clones, 80% of them seen just once. The sample comprised PBMCs. These receptors were obtained from a man aged 30 to 39 in good health and CMV-seropositive.

This rearrangement joins TRBV7-2 to TRBJ2-3; a possible D gene is TRBD2 (6 bases). The CDR3 is made up of 14 amino acids. From germline, CDR1 is SGHTA and CDR2 FQGNSA. Trimming stripped 5 bases from V and 4 bases from J, with 13 bases between. The CDR3 protein is CASSDRLGSDTQYF. The CDR3 nucleotides are TGTGCCAGCAGCGATAGACTAGGTTCAGATACGCAGTATTTT.

This rearrangement joins TRBV4-2 to TRBJ1-3; D gene unclear. V was shortened by 1 base and J by 0 bases, with 7 bases between the two germline ends. Germline V gives CDR1 LGHNA, CDR2 YNFKEQ. The CDR3 totals 15 residues. The CDR3, as DNA: TGTGCCAGCAGCCAAGGGGAGGGCTCTGGAAACACCATATATTTT. This gives the protein CASSQGEGSGNTIYF.

The chain joins TRBV6-1 to TRBJ2-5; perhaps TRBD1 as D (6 bases). Trimming cost V 6 bases and J 5 bases, with 16 bases left between them. The CDR3 runs 14 residues. Germline-derived CDR1 and CDR2 are MNHNS and SASEGT. CDR3 nucleotide sequence: TGTGCCAGCAGCGGCAGGGGCCTAGGGGAGACCCAGTACTTC. Protein sequence: CASSGRGLGETQYF.

The chain has TRBV6-5 and TRBJ2-5, with D perhaps TRBD1 (5 bases). V dropped 0 bases and J dropped 0 bases, with 8 bases sitting between them. Germline loops: CDR1 MNHEY, CDR2 SVGAGI. The CDR3 runs to 15 residues. CDR3 sequence (DNA): TGTGCCAGCAGTTACTCTCCGACAGACCAAGAGACCCAGTACTTC. Protein product: CASSYSPTDQETQYF.

Here the CDR3 reads CASSVALNQPQHF. CDR3 DNA: TGTGCCAGCAGCGTAGCCCTTAATCAGCCCCAGCATTTT. The rearrangement joins TRBV9 to TRBJ1-5; D gene uncertain. Germline V gene data show CDR1 as SGDLS and CDR2 as YYNGEE. The ends were cut back, 0 bases at V and 4 bases at J, with 5 bases in the middle. CDR3 length: 13 residues.

This chain connects TRBV5-1 to TRBJ1-6; D may be TRBD1 (6 bases). V was shortened by 3 bases and J by 7 bases, with 11 bases between the two germline ends. CDR1 is SGHRS and CDR2 is YFSETQ in the germline V gene. CDR3 size: 14 residues. CDR3: CASSSQGNNSPLHF. In DNA, the CDR3 is TGCGCCAGCAGCTCGCAGGGGAACAATTCACCCCTCCACTTT.

The CDR3 region has the DNA TGTGCCAGCAGCCCACACAGGGGCTTTAACACTGAAGCTTTCTTT. Translating gives CASSPHRGFNTEAFF. The chain combines TRBV7-8 with TRBJ1-1; the match to TRBD1 covers 7 bases. Trimming at V came to 5 bases and at J to 2 bases, leaving 8 bases not matched to a gene. CDR1 is SGHVS and CDR2 is FQNEAQ in the germline V gene. This CDR3 has 15 residues.

The chain uses TRBV25-1 and TRBJ1-4; D call uncertain. CDR3 size: 15 residues. Trimming took 1 base from V and 8 from J, leaving 14 bases between them. Per germline, CDR1 MGHDK and CDR2 SYGVNS. CDR3 sequence reads: CASSEWEDLGEKLFF. The CDR3, as DNA: TGTGCCAGCAGTGAATGGGAGGATCTAGGGGAAAAACTGTTTTTT.

The chain links TRBV10-3 to TRBJ2-1; no definite D call. The V end was cut by 0 bases, the J end by 0 bases, with 9 bases between. The CDR3 runs to 16 residues. Germline V CDR1 and CDR2: ENHRY, SYGVKD. The CDR3 loop is CAISESKQSSYNEQFF. The CDR3 DNA sequence: TGTGCCATCAGTGAGTCGAAACAGAGCTCCTACAATGAGCAGTTCTTC.

J is TRBJ2-7 and V is TRBV18; D unresolved. The CDR3 spans 16 residues. V lost 0 bases, J lost 3 bases, and 15 bases lay in between. Germline CDR1 reads KGHSH; CDR2 reads LQKENI. The CDR3 nucleotides read TGTGCCAGCTCACCACCCCGGGTGCGGTTCTTCTACGAGCAGTACTTC. Protein product: CASSPPRVRFFYEQYF.

This chain's CDR3 is CAINRDSYGYTF. CDR3 sequence (DNA): TGTGCCATCAACCGGGACAGCTATGGCTACACCTTC. The chain couples TRBV10-3 to TRBJ1-2; 7 bases fit TRBD1. Trimming cost V 7 bases and J 4 bases; bases outside gene matches: 3. Germline lookup yields CDR1 ENHRY and CDR2 SYGVKD. This CDR3 comprises 12 residues.